This T cell receptor beta chain derives from a study of blood T cell repertoires in COVID-19. Study at large: COVID-19 samples, acute and convalescent, were from the United States, Italy and Spain. PBMCs, B-cell-depleted T cells, or T cells provided the cDNA or gDNA that made up the material.

Assay used: immunoSEQ multiplex PCR; TCRdb lists only in-frame clones, some missing. The repertoire includes tens of thousands of clones, roughly three quarters of them detected once, and 15% sits in the top ten. The CDR3 spans 13 residues. Trimming pared 5 bases from V and 10 bases from J, leaving 15 bases between. Germline V gene lookup returns CDR1 SGHNT and CDR2 YENEEA. This receptor was obtained from a human donor with active or convalescent COVID-19. The donor label of this sample is uncertain. The chain couples TRBV11-3 to TRBJ2-4; no clear D. The specimen was peripheral blood. DNA for the CDR3: TGTGCCAGCAGCCCCCGCCCGGTAGATATTCAGTACTTC. As protein: CASSPRPVDIQYF. Full variable domain (rest looked up from reference TRBV11-3 and TRBJ2-4): EAGVVQSPRYKIIEKKQPVAFWCNPISGHNTLYWYLQNLGQGPELLIRYENEEAVDDSQLPKDRFSAERLKGVDSTLKIQPAELGDSAVYLCASSPRPVDIQYFGAGTRLSVL.